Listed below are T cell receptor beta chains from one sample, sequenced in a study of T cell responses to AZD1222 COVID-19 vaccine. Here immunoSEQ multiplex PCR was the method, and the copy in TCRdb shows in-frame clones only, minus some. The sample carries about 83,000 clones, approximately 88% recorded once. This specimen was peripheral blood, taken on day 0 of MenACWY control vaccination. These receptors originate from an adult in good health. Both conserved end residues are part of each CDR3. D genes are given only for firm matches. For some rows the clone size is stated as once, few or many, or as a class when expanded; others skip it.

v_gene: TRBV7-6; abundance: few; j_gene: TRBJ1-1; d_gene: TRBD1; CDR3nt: TGTGCCAGCAGCTACGACCAATACAGGGGATTCACTGAAGCTTTCTTT; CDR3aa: CASSYDQYRGFTEAFF
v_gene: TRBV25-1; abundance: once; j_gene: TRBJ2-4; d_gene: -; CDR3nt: TGTGCCAGCACCTCTTCCAGGGGTGGCATTCAGTACTTC; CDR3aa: CASTSSRGGIQYF
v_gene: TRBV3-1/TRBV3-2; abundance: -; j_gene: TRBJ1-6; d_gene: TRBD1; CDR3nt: TGTGCCAGCAGCCGAGGCCCGACAGGGCCAGATTCACCCCTCCACTTT; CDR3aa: CASSRGPTGPDSPLHF
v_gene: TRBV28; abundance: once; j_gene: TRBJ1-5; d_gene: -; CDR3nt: TGTGCCAGCAGTCGTTCGCCTATGCAGCCCCAGCATTTT; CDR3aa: CASSRSPMQPQHF
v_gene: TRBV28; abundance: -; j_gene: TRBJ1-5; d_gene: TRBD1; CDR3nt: TGTGCCAGCAGTTTATGGGACAGGGCCAAACCGTATCAGCCCCAGCATTTT; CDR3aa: CASSLWDRAKPYQPQHF
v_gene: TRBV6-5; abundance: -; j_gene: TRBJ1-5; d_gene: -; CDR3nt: TGTGCCAGCAACGAGCCACCAGATCAGCCCCAGCATTTT; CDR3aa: CASNEPPDQPQHF
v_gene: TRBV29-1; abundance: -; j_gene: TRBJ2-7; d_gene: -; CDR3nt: TGCAGCGTTGGAGGGCCTAACCCGTTCAACGAGCAGTACTTC; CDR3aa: CSVGGPNPFNEQYF
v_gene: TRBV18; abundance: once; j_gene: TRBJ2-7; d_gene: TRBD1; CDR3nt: TGTGCCAGCTCACCGGGACAGGGAACACGCGAGCAGTACTTC; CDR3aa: CASSPGQGTREQYF
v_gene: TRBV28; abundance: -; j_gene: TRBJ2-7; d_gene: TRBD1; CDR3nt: TGTGCCAGCAGTTTCTTAGGGACAGGGGTCTACGAGCAGTACTTC; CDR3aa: CASSFLGTGVYEQYF
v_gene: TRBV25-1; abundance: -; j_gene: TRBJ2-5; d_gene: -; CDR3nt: TGTGCCAGCGGGGGAGGGGGCGGGCATCAAGAGACCCAGTACTTC; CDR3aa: CASGGGGGHQETQYF
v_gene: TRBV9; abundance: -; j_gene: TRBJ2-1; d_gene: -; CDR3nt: TGTGCCAGCAGCGTAGACTTGGACAGTTACAATGAGCAGTTCTTC; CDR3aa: CASSVDLDSYNEQFF
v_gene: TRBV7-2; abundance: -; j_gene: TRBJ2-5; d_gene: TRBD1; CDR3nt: TGTGCCAGCAGCCAGGGACAGGGCCAAGAGACCCAGTACTTC; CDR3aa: CASSQGQGQETQYF
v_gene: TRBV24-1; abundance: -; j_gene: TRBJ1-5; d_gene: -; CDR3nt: TGTGCCACCAGTGATGGCGCTAGTCCCGGGGGTCAGCCCCAGCATTTT; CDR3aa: CATSDGASPGGQPQHF
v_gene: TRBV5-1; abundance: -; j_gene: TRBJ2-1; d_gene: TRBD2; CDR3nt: TGCGCCAGCAGCTTGGGACTAGCGGGTCCCAATGAGCAGTTCTTC; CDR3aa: CASSLGLAGPNEQFF
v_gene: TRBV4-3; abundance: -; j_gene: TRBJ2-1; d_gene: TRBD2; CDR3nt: TGCGCCAGCAGCCAAGAGGCGGGAGGCACGCTATCCTACAATGAGCAGTTCTTC; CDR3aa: CASSQEAGGTLSYNEQFF
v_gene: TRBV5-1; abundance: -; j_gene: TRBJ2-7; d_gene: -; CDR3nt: TGCGCCAGCAGCTTGGTAGGGGGCTCCTACGAGCAGTACTTC; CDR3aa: CASSLVGGSYEQYF
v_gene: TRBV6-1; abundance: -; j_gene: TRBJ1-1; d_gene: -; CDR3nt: TGTGCCAGCAGTGAAGATTCAGGGGTGCCTCAAACTGAAGCTTTCTTT; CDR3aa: CASSEDSGVPQTEAFF
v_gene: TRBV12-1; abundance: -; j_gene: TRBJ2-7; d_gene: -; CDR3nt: TGTGCCAGCAGCTTTGTATTGGAATCGCAGGAGGAGGGTCAGTACTTC; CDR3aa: CASSFVLESQEEGQYF
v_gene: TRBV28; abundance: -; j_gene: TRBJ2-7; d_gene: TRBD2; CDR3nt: TGTGCCAGCAGTTTACCTAGCGGGGGACCCTACGAGCAGTACTTC; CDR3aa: CASSLPSGGPYEQYF
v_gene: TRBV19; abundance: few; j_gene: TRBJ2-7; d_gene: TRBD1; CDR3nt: TGTGCCAGTACCTATGGGACAGGGGGCTCCTACGAGCAGTACTTC; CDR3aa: CASTYGTGGSYEQYF
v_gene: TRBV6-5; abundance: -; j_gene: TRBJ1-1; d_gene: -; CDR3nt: TGTGCCAGCAGTTACGGGATTGAAGCTTTCTTT; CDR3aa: CASSYGIEAFF
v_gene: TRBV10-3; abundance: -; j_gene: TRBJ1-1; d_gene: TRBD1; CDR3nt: TGTGCCATCAGGCCCGGGACAGGGCGGGAGAACACTGAAGCTTTCTTT; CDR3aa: CAIRPGTGRENTEAFF
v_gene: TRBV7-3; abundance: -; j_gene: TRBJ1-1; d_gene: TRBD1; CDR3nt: TGTGCCAGCAGCTTAGGACAGGCCTTGAACACTGAAGCTTTCTTT; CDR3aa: CASSLGQALNTEAFF
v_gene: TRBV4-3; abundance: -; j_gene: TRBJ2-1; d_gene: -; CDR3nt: TGCGCCAGCAGCCAAGCCAGGGACTACAATGAGCAGTTCTTC; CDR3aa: CASSQARDYNEQFF
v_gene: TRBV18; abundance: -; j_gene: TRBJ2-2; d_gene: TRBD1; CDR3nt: TGTGCCAGCTCATCCGGGACAGGGAACACCGGGGAGCTGTTTTTT; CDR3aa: CASSSGTGNTGELFF
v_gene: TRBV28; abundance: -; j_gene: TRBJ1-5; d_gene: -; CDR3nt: TGTGCCAGCAGTTTAGTAGGCAATCAGCCCCAGCATTTT; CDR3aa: CASSLVGNQPQHF
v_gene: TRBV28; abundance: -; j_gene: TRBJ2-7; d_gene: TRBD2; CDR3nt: TGTGCGCCCGCGGGGGGAGAGCAGTACTTC; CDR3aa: CAPAGGEQYF
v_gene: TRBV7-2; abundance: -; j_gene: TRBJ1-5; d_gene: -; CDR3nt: TGTGCCAGCAGCTCATACAGGGCTCAGCCCCAGCATTTT; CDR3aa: CASSSYRAQPQHF
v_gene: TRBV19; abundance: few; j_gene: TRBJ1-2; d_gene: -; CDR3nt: TGTGCCAGTAGCAGGGATTTTAACTATGGCTACACCTTC; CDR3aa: CASSRDFNYGYTF
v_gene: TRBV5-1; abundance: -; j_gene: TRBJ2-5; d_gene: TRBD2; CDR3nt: TGCGCCAGCAGTTCCGTAGCGGGAGGGGGAGAGACCCAGTACTTC; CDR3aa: CASSSVAGGGETQYF
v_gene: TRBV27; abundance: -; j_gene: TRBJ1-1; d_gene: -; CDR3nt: TGTGCCAGCATAAGGGAAACTGAAGCTTTCTTT; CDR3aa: CASIRETEAFF
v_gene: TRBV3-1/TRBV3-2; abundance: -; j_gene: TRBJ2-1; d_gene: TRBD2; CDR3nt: TGTGCCAGCAGCCAAGAAGGGAGGGCGGGCATCTCCTACAATGAGCAGTTCTTC; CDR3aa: CASSQEGRAGISYNEQFF
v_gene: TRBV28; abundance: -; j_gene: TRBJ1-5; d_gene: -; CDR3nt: TGTGCCAGCAGTACAGGGATGAACAATCAGCCCCAGCATTTT; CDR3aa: CASSTGMNNQPQHF
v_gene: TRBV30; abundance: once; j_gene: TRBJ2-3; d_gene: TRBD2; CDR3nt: TGTGCCTGGAGTCCCATAGCGGGCGGGGATACGCAGTATTTT; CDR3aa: CAWSPIAGGDTQYF
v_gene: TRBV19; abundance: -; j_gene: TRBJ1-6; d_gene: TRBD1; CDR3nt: TGTGCCAGTAGTATGGACAGGGATTCACCCCTCCACTTT; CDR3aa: CASSMDRDSPLHF
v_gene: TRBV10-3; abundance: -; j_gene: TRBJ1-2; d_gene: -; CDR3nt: TGTGCCATCAGTGAGTCGATCGACTCTGGCTACACCTTC; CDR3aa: CAISESIDSGYTF
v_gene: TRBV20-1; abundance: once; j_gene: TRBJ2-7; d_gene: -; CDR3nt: TGCAGTGCTAGAATTTCAGGATTTGAACTCTTC; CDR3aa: CSARISGFELF
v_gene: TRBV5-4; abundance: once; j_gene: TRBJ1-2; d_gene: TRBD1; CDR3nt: TGTGCCAGCAGCCCGGGACAGGGTAGCTATGGCTACACCTTC; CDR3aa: CASSPGQGSYGYTF
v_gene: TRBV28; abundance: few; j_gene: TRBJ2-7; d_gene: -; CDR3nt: TGTGCCAGCAGCCTTAGGGAGCAGTACTTC; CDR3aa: CASSLREQYF
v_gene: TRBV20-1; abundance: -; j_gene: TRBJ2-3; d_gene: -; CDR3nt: TGCAGCGGCCCTAGGCCAGATACGCAGTATTTT; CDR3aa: CSGPRPDTQYF
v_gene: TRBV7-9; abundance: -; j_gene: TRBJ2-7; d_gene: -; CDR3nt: TGTGCCAGCAGCCCCGGTGGCCCAGAGCAGTACTTC; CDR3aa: CASSPGGPEQYF
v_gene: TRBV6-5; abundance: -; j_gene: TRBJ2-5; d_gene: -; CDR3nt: TGTGCCAGCAGTTACTCGGGCTGGGAGACCCAGTACTTC; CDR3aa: CASSYSGWETQYF
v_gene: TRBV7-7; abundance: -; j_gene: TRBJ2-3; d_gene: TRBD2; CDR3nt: TGTGCCAGCAGCTTCGGACTAGCGCCGACAGATACGCAGTATTTT; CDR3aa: CASSFGLAPTDTQYF
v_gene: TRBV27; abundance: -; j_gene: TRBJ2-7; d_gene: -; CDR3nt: TGTGCCAGCAGTTTAGGTTCGGCGGGATGGGAGCAGTACTTC; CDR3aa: CASSLGSAGWEQYF
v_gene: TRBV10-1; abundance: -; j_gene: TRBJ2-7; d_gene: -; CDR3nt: TGCGCCAGCAGTGAGTCTAGGGAGCCGAGGAACGAGCAGTACTTC; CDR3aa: CASSESREPRNEQYF
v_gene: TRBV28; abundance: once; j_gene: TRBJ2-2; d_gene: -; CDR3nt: TGTGCCAGCAGCCCCCTACTAGGAAGGTTTAACACCGGGGAGCTGTTTTTT; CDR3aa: CASSPLLGRFNTGELFF
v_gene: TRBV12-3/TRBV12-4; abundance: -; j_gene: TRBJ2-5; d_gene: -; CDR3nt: TGTGCCAGCAGTGACGGGGTGGTGGAGACCCAGTACTTC; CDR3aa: CASSDGVVETQYF
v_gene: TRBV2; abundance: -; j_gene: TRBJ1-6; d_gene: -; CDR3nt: TGTGCCAGCTCCCATGGCAGGGAAAATTCACCCCTCCACTTT; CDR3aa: CASSHGRENSPLHF
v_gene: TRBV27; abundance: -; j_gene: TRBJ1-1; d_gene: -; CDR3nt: TGTGCCAGCACCTCAGGGAATACTGAAGCTTTCTTT; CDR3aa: CASTSGNTEAFF
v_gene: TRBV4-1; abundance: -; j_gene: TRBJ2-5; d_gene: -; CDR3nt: TGCGCCAGCAGCCAAGATTGGGGGGAACGGACCCAGTACTTC; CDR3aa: CASSQDWGERTQYF
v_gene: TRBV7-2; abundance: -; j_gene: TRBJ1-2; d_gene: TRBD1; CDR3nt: TGTGCCAGCAGCTTACAACAACAGGGGGCGGGTGGCTACACCTTC; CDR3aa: CASSLQQQGAGGYTF
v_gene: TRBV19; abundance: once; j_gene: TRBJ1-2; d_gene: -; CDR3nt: TGTGCCAGTACTCAGGGGTATGGCTACACCTTC; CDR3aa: CASTQGYGYTF
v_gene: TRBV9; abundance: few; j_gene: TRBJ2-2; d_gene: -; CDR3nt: TGTGCCAGCAGCGTCCGATCCACCGGGGAGCTGTTTTTT; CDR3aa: CASSVRSTGELFF
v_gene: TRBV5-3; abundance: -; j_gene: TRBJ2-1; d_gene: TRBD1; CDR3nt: TGTGCCAGACCATTTTGGGACAGGGAACTTAATGAGCAGTTCTTC; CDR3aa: CARPFWDRELNEQFF
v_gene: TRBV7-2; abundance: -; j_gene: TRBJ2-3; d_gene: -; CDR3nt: TGTGCCAGCAGAAAAGGGCCTGGCCGCACAGATACGCAGTATTTT; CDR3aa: CASRKGPGRTDTQYF